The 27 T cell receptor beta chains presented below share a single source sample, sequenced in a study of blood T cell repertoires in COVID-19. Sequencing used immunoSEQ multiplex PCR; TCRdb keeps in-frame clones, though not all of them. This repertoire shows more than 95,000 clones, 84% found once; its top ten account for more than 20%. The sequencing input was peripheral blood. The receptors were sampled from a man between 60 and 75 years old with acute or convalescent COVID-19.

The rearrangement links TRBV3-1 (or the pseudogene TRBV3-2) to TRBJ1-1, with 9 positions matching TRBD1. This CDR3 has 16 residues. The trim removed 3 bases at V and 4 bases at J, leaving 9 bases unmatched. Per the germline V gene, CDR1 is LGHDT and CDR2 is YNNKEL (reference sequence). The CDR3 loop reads CASSHPPGQGSTEAFF. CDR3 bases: TGTGCCAGCAGCCATCCCCCCGGACAGGGGTCCACTGAAGCTTTCTTT.

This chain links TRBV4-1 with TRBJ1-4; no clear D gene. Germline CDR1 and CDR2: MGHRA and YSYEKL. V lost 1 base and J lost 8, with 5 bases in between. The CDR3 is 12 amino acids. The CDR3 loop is CASSQVKEKLFF. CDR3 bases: TGCGCCAGCAGCCAAGTTAAAGAAAAACTGTTTTTT.

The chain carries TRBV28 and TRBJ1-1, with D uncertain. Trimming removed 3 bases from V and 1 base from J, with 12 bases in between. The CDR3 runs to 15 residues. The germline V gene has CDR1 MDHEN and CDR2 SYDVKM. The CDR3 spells CASSLGFGGNTEAFF. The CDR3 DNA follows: TGTGCCAGCAGTTTGGGGTTCGGAGGGAACACTGAAGCTTTCTTT. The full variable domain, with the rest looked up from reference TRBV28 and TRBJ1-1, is DVKVTQSSRYLVKRTGEKVFLECVQDMDHENMFWYRQDPGLGLRLIYFSYDVKMKEKGDIPEGYSVSREKKERFSLILESASTNQTSMYLCASSLGFGGNTEAFFGQGTRLTVV.

The CDR3 is CASSVEDGELFF. DNA of the CDR3: TGTGCCAGCAGCGTAGAGGACGGGGAGCTGTTTTTT. The chain employs TRBV2 and TRBJ2-2; no clear D gene. Germline loops: CDR1 SNHLY, CDR2 FYNNEI. V lost 6 bases to trimming and J lost 7 bases, with 9 bases between them. The CDR3 consists of 12 residues.

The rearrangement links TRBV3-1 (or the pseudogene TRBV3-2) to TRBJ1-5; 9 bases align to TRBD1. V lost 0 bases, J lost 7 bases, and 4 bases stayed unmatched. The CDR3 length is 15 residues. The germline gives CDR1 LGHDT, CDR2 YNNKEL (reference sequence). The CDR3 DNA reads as TGTGCCAGCAGCCAAGAAGGACAGGGGTGGCAGCCCCAGCATTTT. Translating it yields CASSQEGQGWQPQHF.

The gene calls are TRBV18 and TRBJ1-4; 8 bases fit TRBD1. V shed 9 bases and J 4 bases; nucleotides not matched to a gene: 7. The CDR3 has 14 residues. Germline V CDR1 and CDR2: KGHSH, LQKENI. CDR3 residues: CASLPGGHNEKLFF. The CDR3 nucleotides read TGTGCCAGTCTCCCAGGGGGCCATAATGAAAAACTGTTTTTT.

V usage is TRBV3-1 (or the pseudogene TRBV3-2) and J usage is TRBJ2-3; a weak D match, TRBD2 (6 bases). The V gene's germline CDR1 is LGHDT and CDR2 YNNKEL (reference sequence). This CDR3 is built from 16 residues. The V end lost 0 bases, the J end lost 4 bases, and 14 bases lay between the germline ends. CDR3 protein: CASSQERREFADTQYF. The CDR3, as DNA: TGTGCCAGCAGCCAAGAACGTCGGGAGTTTGCAGATACGCAGTATTTT.

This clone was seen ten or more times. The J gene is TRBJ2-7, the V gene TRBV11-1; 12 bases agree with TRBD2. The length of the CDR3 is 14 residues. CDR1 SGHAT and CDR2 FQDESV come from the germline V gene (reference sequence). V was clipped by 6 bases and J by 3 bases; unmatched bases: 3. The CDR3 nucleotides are TGTGCCAGCAGTAGGACTAGCGGGAACTACGAGCAGTACTTC. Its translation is CASSRTSGNYEQYF.

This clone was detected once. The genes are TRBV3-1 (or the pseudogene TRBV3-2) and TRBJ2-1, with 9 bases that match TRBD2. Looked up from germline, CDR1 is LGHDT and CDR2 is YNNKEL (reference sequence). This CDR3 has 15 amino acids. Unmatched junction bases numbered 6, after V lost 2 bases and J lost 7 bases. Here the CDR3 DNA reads TGTGCCAGCAGCCAAATAGCGGGAGCTAGGAATGAGCAGTTCTTC. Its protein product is CASSQIAGARNEQFF.

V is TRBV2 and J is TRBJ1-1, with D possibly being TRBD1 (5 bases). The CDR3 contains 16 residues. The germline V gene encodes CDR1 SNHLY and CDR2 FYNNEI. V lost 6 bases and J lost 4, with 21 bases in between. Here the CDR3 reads CASRGGPGRAPTEAFF. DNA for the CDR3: TGTGCCAGCAGGGGAGGGCCGGGCAGGGCCCCCACTGAAGCTTTCTTT.

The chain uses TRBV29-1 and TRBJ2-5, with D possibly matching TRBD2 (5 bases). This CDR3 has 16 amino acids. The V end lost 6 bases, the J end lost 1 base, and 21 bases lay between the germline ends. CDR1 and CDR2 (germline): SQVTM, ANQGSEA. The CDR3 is CSVYVTIGLAQETQYF. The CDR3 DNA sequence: TGCAGCGTCTACGTAACCATCGGACTGGCCCAAGAGACCCAGTACTTC.

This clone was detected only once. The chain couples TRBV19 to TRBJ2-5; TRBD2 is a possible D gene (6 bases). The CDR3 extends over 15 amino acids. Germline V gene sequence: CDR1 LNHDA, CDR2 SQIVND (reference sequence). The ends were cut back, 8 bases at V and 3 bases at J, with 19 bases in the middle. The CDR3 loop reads CASGGWASAEETQYF. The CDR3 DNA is TGTGCCAGTGGGGGGTGGGCTAGCGCCGAAGAGACCCAGTACTTC.

CDR3 amino acids: CAVLADQETQYF. CDR3 in DNA: TGTGCCGTACTAGCGGACCAAGAGACCCAGTACTTC. The chain has TRBV10-3 and TRBJ2-5; 8 nucleotides match TRBD2. This CDR3 comprises 12 residues. V lost 11 bases and J lost 0; bases outside the gene matches: 2. Germline V CDR1 and CDR2: ENHRY, SYGVKD.

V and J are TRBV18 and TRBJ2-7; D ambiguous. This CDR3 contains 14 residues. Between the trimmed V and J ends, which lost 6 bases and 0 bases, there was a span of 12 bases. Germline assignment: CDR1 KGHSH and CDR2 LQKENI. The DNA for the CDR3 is TGTGCCAGCTCGCAAAAACAGTTCTCCTACGAGCAGTACTTC. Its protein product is CASSQKQFSYEQYF.

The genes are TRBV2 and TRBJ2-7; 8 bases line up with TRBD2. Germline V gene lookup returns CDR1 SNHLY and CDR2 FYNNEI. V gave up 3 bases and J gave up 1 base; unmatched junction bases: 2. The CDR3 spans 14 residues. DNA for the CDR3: TGTGCCAGCAGTGACCCTAGCGGGTCCTACGAGCAGTACGTC. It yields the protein CASSDPSGSYEQYV.

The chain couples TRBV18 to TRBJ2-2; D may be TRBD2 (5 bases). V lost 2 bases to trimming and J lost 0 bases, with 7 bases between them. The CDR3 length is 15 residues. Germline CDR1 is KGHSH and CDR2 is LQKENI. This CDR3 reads CASSPEGANTGELFF. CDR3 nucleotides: TGTGCCAGCTCACCAGAGGGAGCGAACACCGGGGAGCTGTTTTTT.

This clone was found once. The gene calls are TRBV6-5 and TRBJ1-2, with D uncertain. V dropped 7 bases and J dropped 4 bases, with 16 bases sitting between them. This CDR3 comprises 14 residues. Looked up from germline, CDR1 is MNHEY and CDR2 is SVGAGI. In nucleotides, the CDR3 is TGTGCCAGCATCGACCCACTATCCCTCTATGGCTACACCTTC. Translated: CASIDPLSLYGYTF.

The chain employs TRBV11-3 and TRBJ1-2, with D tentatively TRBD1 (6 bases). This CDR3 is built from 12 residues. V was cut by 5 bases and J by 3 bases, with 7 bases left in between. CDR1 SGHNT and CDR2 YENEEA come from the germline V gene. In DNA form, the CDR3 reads TGTGCCAGCAGCCGGACAGACTATGGCTACACCTTC. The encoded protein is CASSRTDYGYTF.

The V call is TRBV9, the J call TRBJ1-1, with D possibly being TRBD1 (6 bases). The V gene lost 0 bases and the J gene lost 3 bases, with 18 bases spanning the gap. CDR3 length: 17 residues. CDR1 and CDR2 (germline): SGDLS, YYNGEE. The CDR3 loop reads CASSVVPLGGEDTEAFF. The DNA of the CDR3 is TGTGCCAGCAGCGTAGTCCCTTTAGGGGGTGAGGACACTGAAGCTTTCTTT.

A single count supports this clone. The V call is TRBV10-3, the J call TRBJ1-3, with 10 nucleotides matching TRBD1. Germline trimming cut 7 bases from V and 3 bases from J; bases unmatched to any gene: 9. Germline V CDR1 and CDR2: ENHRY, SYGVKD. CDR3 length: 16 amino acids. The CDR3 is CAINEGDRGGGNTIYF. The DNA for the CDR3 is TGTGCCATCAATGAAGGGGACAGGGGCGGTGGAAACACCATATATTTT.

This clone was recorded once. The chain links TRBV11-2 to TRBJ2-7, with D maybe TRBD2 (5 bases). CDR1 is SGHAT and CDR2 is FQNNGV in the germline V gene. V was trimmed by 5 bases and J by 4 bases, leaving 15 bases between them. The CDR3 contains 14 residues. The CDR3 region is CASSGGLREYEQYV. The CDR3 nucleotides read TGTGCCAGCAGCGGAGGTCTAAGGGAGTACGAGCAGTACGTC.

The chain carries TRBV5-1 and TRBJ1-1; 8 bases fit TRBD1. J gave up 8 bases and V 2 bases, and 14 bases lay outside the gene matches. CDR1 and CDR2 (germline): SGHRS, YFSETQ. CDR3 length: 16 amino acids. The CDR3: CASSFGGSGGGEEAFF. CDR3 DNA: TGCGCCAGCAGCTTCGGAGGCTCAGGGGGCGGGGAGGAAGCTTTCTTT.

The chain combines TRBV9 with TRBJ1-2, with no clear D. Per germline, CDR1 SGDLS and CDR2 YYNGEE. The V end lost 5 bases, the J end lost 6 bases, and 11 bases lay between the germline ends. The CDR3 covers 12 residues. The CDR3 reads CASSALVDGYTF. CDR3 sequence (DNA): TGTGCCAGCAGTGCCCTAGTGGATGGCTACACCTTC.

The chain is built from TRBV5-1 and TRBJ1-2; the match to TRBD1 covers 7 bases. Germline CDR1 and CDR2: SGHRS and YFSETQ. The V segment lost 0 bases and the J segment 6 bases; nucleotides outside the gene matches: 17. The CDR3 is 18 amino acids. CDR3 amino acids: CASSLDPLTGARGDGYTF. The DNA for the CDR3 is TGCGCCAGCAGCTTGGACCCCCTTACAGGGGCGAGGGGGGATGGCTACACCTTC.

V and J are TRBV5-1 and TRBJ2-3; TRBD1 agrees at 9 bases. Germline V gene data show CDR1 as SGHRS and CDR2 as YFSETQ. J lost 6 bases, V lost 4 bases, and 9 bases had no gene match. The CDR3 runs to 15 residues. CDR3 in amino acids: CASSIGTGIGDTQYF. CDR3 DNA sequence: TGCGCCAGCAGCATCGGGACAGGGATCGGCGATACGCAGTATTTT.

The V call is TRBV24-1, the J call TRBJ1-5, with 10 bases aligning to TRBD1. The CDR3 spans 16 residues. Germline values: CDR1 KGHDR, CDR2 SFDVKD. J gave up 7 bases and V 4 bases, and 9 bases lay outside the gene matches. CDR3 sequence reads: CATSDPGTGAGQPQHF. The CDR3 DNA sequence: TGTGCCACCAGTGACCCCGGGACAGGGGCCGGGCAGCCCCAGCATTTT.

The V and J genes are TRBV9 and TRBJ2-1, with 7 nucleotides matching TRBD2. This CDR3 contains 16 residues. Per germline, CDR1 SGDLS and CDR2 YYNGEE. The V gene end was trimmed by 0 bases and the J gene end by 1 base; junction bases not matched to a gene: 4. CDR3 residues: CASSVGGGGSYNEQFF. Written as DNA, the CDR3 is TGTGCCAGCAGCGTAGGTGGCGGGGGTTCCTACAATGAGCAGTTCTTC. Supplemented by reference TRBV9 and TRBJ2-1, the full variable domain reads DSGVTQTPKHLITATGQRVTLRCSPRSGDLSVYWYQQSLDQGLQFLIQYYNGEERAKGNILERFSAQQFPDLHSELNLSSLELGDSALYFCASSVGGGGSYNEQFFGPGTRLTVL.